This TCR beta chain was recovered during a study of response to subunit inactivated influenza vaccine. The study's findings and limits: Authors suggested few new T cells are recruited by each seasonal influenza vaccination.

TCRdb called the RT-PCR reads again in MiXCR, with one record for every CDR3 protein. The sample consists of around 170,000 distinct CDR3 sequences, about 10% of them appearing once. This CDR3 has 15 amino acids. Germline V gene sequence: CDR1 LNHNV, CDR2 YYDKDF (reference sequence). V shed 0 bases and J 0 bases; nucleotides not matched to a gene: 1. This clonotype was found many times. Its matching antigen is unknown. Material: CD8+ T cells sorted from PBMCs, obtained about 23 months after vaccination. This receptor was identified in a man between 50 and 75 years old who received an inactivated influenza vaccine. This chain uses TRBV15 with TRBJ2-7, with 8 bases matching TRBD2. The CDR3 spells CATSRDSGVSYEQYF. The CDR3 DNA reads TGTGCCACCAGCAGAGATAGCGGGGTCTCCTACGAGCAGTACTTC. The entire variable domain, with the rest obtained from reference TRBV15 and TRBJ2-7, is as follows: DAMVIQNPRYQVTQFGKPVTLSCSQTLNHNVMYWYQQKSSQAPKLLFHYYDKDFNNEADTPDNFQSRRPNTSFCFLDIRSPGLGDTAMYLCATSRDSGVSYEQYFGPGTRLTVT.